The rows below give T cell receptor beta chains drawn from one sample of a study of T cells in localized non-small cell lung cancer. Here immunoSEQ multiplex PCR was the method, and the copy in TCRdb shows in-frame clones only, minus some. The repertoire includes 40,000 to 60,000 clones, around 81% of them detected once, and 15% to 20% sits in the top ten. The sample in question was peripheral blood mononuclear cells, obtained before any cancer treatment. Receptor source: a man between 40 and 69 years old with stage III lung adenocarcinoma. The CDR3 runs from the conserved cysteine through the conserved F or W. Fields, in order: V gene, D gene, clone size, J gene, CDR3 DNA, CDR3 protein. The D gene is left open where the match is weak. Where a row states a size, it is once, few, many or the class of an expanded clone; other rows omit it.

TRBV11-3,TRBD1,.,TRBJ2-2,TGTGCCAGCAGCTTGGGGACAGGGGCCGGGGAGCTGTTTTTT,CASSLGTGAGELFF
TRBV6-5,.,medium-sized,TRBJ2-2,TGTGCCAGCAGTTATTGGGACGGGGTCGGGGAGCTGTTTTTT,CASSYWDGVGELFF
TRBV6-1,.,.,TRBJ2-5,TGTGCCAGCAGCTTGATTGAGACCCAGTACTTC,CASSLIETQYF
TRBV5-1,.,.,TRBJ2-7,TGCGCCAGCAGCTTGGACATGAACTCCTACGAGCAGTACTTC,CASSLDMNSYEQYF
TRBV5-6,.,.,TRBJ2-1,TGTGCCAGCAGCTTGGCGTCCAGTCTTTTAGGAAATGAGCAGTTCTTC,CASSLASSLLGNEQFF
TRBV6-4,TRBD2,.,TRBJ2-1,TGTGCCAGCAGCGCTCAACGCGGACTAGCGGGGTTGAATGAGCAGTTCTTC,CASSAQRGLAGLNEQFF
TRBV10-1,.,.,TRBJ2-3,TGCGCCAGCAGTGAGTCGGCGCAGGAAGGGGATACGCAGTATTTT,CASSESAQEGDTQYF
TRBV7-7,.,.,TRBJ2-7,TGTGCCAGCAGCTTGTACGAGCAGTACTTC,CASSLYEQYF
TRBV5-4,TRBD1,.,TRBJ2-7,TGTGCCAGCAGCTTGGCCGGCAGGGGGCTAACCTACGAGCAGTACTTC,CASSLAGRGLTYEQYF
TRBV19,TRBD1,.,TRBJ1-4,TGTGCCAGCCGAGACAGGGGTCGGGAAAAACTGTTTTTT,CASRDRGREKLFF
TRBV6-6,.,.,TRBJ2-7,TGTGCCAGCAGTTACTCAGCAGGGGTCTCCTACGAGCAGTACTTC,CASSYSAGVSYEQYF
TRBV6-1,.,.,TRBJ1-1,TGTGCCAGCAGTGAAGCGCCCAACAGCCTCGTTGAAGCTTTCTTT,CASSEAPNSLVEAFF
TRBV29-1,.,.,TRBJ2-7,TGCAGCGTTTCGTCCAGCGCAACTTCCTACGAGCAGTACTTC,CSVSSSATSYEQYF
TRBV5-5,TRBD1,.,TRBJ2-7,TGTGCCAGCAACACTGGACAGGAAGCCTACGAGCAGTACTTC,CASNTGQEAYEQYF
TRBV27,TRBD1,many,TRBJ2-7,TGTGCCAGCAGTTTCGGACAGGGATGGGAGCAGTACTTC,CASSFGQGWEQYF
TRBV7-6,.,.,TRBJ2-1,TGTGCCAGCAGCTTAACCCCCCCGTCGGTGCGGAGTTGGAATGAGCAGTTCTTC,CASSLTPPSVRSWNEQFF
TRBV7-2,.,.,TRBJ1-2,TGTGCCAGCAGCTCGGGGGGCAGTTCATATGGCTACACCTTC,CASSSGGSSYGYTF
TRBV6-5,.,.,TRBJ2-7,TGTGCCAGTACCTACGGGCTTGGCTCCTACGAGCAGTACTTC,CASTYGLGSYEQYF
TRBV7-9,.,.,TRBJ1-1,TGTGCCAGCAGCTTGGGCCCTGTCCTGAACACTGAAGCTTTCTTT,CASSLGPVLNTEAFF
TRBV11-3,TRBD1,.,TRBJ2-7,TGTGCCAGCAGCTTAGCCTCCGGGACAGGGGATCGCGAGCAGTACTTC,CASSLASGTGDREQYF
TRBV21-1,.,.,TRBJ1-1,TGTGCTCTAACTAAAGCTTTCTTT,CALTKAFF
TRBV28,TRBD1,.,TRBJ1-5,TGTGCCAGCAGCGGACAGGGCGGATTTGGCAATCAGCCCCAGCATTTT,CASSGQGGFGNQPQHF
TRBV5-1,.,.,TRBJ2-7,TGCGCCAGCAGCTTGGTCCTAGGGGGAATCGCCTACGAGCAGTACTTC,CASSLVLGGIAYEQYF
TRBV7-8,.,.,TRBJ1-1,TGTGCCAGCAGCCCCATGAGACAGCTCACTGAAGCTTTCTTT,CASSPMRQLTEAFF
TRBV10-2,TRBD1,.,TRBJ1-1,TGCGCCAGCAGTGACAGGGGGAGGGATGAAGCTTTCTTT,CASSDRGRDEAFF
TRBV5-3,.,.,TRBJ2-5,TGTGCCATACCGGGGGAGTCGAAAGAGACCCAGTACTTC,CAIPGESKETQYF
TRBV5-1,TRBD2,few,TRBJ2-1,TGCGCCAGCAGCTTCGTAGCGGGTAATGAGCAGTTCTTC,CASSFVAGNEQFF
TRBV5-8,.,once,TRBJ2-3,TGTGCCACAAGAGAGGCAGATACGCAGTATTTT,CATREADTQYF
TRBV14,TRBD2,.,TRBJ2-6,TGTGCCAGCAGCCCCGGACTAGCGGGGGCCTTGGGGGCCAACGTCCTGACTTTC,CASSPGLAGALGANVLTF
TRBV6-6,.,.,TRBJ2-6,TGTGCCAGCAGTTACTACGACTCAAGAGCCAACGTCCTGACTTTC,CASSYYDSRANVLTF
TRBV4-1,TRBD1,.,TRBJ2-5,TGCGCCAGCAGCCCTATTATCTTGGCCCCAGGGGGCTATGAGACCCAGTACTTC,CASSPIILAPGGYETQYF
TRBV10-3,.,once,TRBJ2-7,TGTGCCATCGGGGCCGACTACGAGCAGTACTTC,CAIGADYEQYF
TRBV6-4,TRBD1,.,TRBJ2-1,TGTGCCAGCAGTGACTGGGGGACAGGGGATCACAATGAGCAGTTCTTC,CASSDWGTGDHNEQFF